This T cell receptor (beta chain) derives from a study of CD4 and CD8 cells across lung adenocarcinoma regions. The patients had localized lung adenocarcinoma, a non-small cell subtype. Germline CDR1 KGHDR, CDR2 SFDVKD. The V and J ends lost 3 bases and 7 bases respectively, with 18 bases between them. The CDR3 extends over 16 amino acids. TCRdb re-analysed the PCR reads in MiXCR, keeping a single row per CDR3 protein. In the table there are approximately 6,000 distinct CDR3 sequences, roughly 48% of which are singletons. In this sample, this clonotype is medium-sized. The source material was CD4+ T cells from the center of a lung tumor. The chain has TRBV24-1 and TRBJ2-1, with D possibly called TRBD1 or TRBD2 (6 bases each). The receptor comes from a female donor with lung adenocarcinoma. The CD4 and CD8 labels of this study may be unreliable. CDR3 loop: CATSDPPGGGGNEQFF. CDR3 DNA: TGTGCCACCAGTGATCCCCCCGGGGGCGGAGGGAATGAGCAGTTCTTC.